The TCR beta chain described here comes from a study of blood T cell repertoires in COVID-19. Study context: Samples of COVID-19 (acute and convalescent) were obtained from the United States, Italy and Spain. T cells, B-cell-depleted T cells, or PBMCs provided the cDNA or gDNA that served as material.

This CDR3 is 14 amino acids long. Trimming left V 3 bases short and J 2 bases short, with 10 bases between. CDR1 SGHRS and CDR2 YFSETQ come from the germline V gene. Per the study methods: Reference gene primer amplification yielded estimated nucleated cell counts. Profiled with immunoSEQ multiplex PCR; TCRdb holds only in-frame clones, not every one. D and trimming were read from the DNA, whereas the V and J calls and clone size are those reported in that table. The sample carries under 100,000 clones, 75% to 90% recorded once. Sample: peripheral blood. The chain links TRBV5-1 to TRBJ2-3; D not certain. This sequence originates from a woman between 65 and 79 years old with acute or convalescent COVID-19. CDR3 loop: CASSSDLNTDTQYF. The CDR3 DNA reads TGCGCCAGCAGCTCCGACTTAAACACAGATACGCAGTATTTT.